This T cell receptor beta chain came from a study of regulatory T cells in long-lasting Graves disease. As for time point: newly diagnosed GD, antithyroid drugs for less than 3 months. The TCR library used RNA extracted from PBMCs. Diagnosing Graves' disease relied on the American Thyroid Association guidelines. For TCR beta, libraries came from iRepertoire HTBI primers and Arm-PCR of CDR3 regions. MiXCR, applied by TCRdb to the multiplex PCR reads, yields one record per CDR3 protein. The repertoire includes about 220,000 distinct CDR3 sequences, approximately 18% of them detected once, and around 11% sits in the top ten. This clonotype was seen at least ten times. CDR1 is GTSNPN and CDR2 is SVGIG in the germline V gene (reference sequence). Trimming took 5 bases from V and 5 from J; bases not matched to a gene: 4. CDR3 length: 13 amino acids. The data were also submitted as part of a second study, on T cells in Graves' hyperthyroidism and ophthalmopathy.

The J gene is TRBJ1-5, the V gene TRBV30, with 9 nucleotides matching TRBD1. The specimen was peripheral blood mononuclear cells (PBMCs), collected at new diagnosis, from a patient treated with antithyroid drugs. The clonotype was recovered from a woman younger than 45 with Graves disease. CDR3 DNA: TGTGCCTGGGGGGGACAGGGCCATCAGCCCCAGCATTTT. The encoded protein is CAWGGQGHQPQHF.